Each of the 13 T cell receptor beta chains below was sequenced from the same sample in a study of blood T cells in healthy people across ages. With a J-beta primer mix and a sample-barcoded 5' primer, a second PCR ran about 7 to 11 cycles. Each CDR3 protein is one row after TCRdb ran MiXCR on the 5' RACE reads. The data show around 1,000,000 distinct CDR3 sequences, approximately 38% seen once. Sequencing was carried out using blood. The receptors originated from a man aged 18 to 29 in good health.

V is TRBV3-1 and J is TRBJ2-1; D gene unclear. This CDR3 comprises 13 residues. The V gene's germline CDR1 is LGHDT and CDR2 YNNKEL (reference sequence). The ends were cut back, 3 bases at V and 8 bases at J, with 11 bases in the middle. CDR3: CASSQTPTDEQFF. As DNA, the CDR3 is TGTGCCAGCAGCCAGACCCCTACGGATGAGCAGTTCTTC.

The V gene is TRBV9, the J gene TRBJ1-1; D gene ambiguous. The germline V gene has CDR1 SGDLS and CDR2 YYNGEE. This CDR3 comprises 14 residues. Trimming took 3 bases from V and 1 from J, leaving 10 bases between them. The CDR3 DNA follows: TGTGCCAGCAGCGGACTTTATGGGAACACTGAAGCTTTCTTT. Protein product: CASSGLYGNTEAFF.

This rearrangement joins TRBV30 to TRBJ1-1; D is undetermined. Germline assignment: CDR1 GTSNPN and CDR2 SVGIG (reference sequence). The CDR3 is made up of 14 amino acids. The ends were cut back, 8 bases at V and 2 bases at J, with 18 bases in the middle. In nucleotides, the CDR3 is TGTGCCGGGAAGCCTCTCGGAGGAAACACTGAAGCTTTCTTT. Protein product: CAGKPLGGNTEAFF.

The chain uses TRBV7-6 and TRBJ2-5; D might be TRBD2 (5 bases). The CDR3 consists of 15 residues. Germline V gene sequence: CDR1 SGHVS, CDR2 FNYEAQ. The V gene lost 3 bases and the J gene lost 4 bases, with 15 bases spanning the gap. CDR3 coding DNA: TGTGCCAGCAGCTTCGATGCCTCGGCGGGAGAGACCCAGTACTTC. Its protein is CASSFDASAGETQYF.

The chain carries TRBV9 and TRBJ2-6; 9 bases align to TRBD1. From germline, CDR1 is SGDLS and CDR2 YYNGEE. Trimming cost V 3 bases and J 0 bases; bases outside gene matches: 4. The CDR3 is made up of 17 amino acids. CDR3 in amino acids: CASSARTGVSGANVLTF. Here the CDR3 DNA reads TGTGCCAGCAGCGCCCGGACAGGGGTCTCTGGGGCCAACGTCCTGACTTTC. The full variable domain, completed using reference TRBV9 and TRBJ2-6, is DSGVTQTPKHLITATGQRVTLRCSPRSGDLSVYWYQQSLDQGLQFLIQYYNGEERAKGNILERFSAQQFPDLHSELNLSSLELGDSALYFCASSARTGVSGANVLTFGAGSRLTVL.

The V call is TRBV24-1, the J call TRBJ2-1; D is tentatively TRBD1 or TRBD2 (5 bases each). CDR1 is KGHDR, CDR2 SFDVKD, per germline. V lost 4 bases to trimming and J lost 7 bases, with 13 bases between them. The length of the CDR3 is 14 residues. CDR3 loop: CATSEGTEGNEQFF. The CDR3 bases are TGTGCCACCAGTGAAGGGACGGAAGGGAATGAGCAGTTCTTC.

The gene calls are TRBV6-2 or TRBV6-3 and TRBJ2-5; D gene unclear. V was cut by 2 bases and J by 2 bases, with 15 bases left in between. The CDR3 runs 16 residues. The germline gives CDR1 MNHEY, CDR2 SVGEGT. The CDR3 spells CASSYRSRNLQETQYF. DNA of the CDR3: TGTGCCAGCAGTTACAGGTCGCGGAACCTACAAGAGACCCAGTACTTC.

The V gene is TRBV19, the J gene TRBJ2-3; 9 positions match TRBD2. The CDR3 has 15 amino acids. CDR1 and CDR2 (germline): LNHDA, SQIVND (reference sequence). J was trimmed by 5 bases and V by 3 bases; bases with no gene match: 6. In nucleotides, the CDR3 is TGTGCCAGTAGTATTGTAGCGGGGGAAGTAGATACGCAGTATTTT. It is translated as CASSIVAGEVDTQYF.

The gene calls are TRBV5-1 and TRBJ1-6, with D perhaps TRBD1 (5 bases). V lost 6 bases and J lost 7, with 20 bases in between. In germline, CDR1 is SGHRS, CDR2 YFSETQ. This CDR3 region has 16 residues. The CDR3 DNA reads TGCGCCAGCACTCTTGGGGGGGAGAAGGGAAATTCACCCCTCCACTTT. Translating it yields CASTLGGEKGNSPLHF.

This clonotype appeared a few times. V and J are TRBV10-3 and TRBJ1-4; 8 bases agree with TRBD1. The CDR3 is 15 residues long. The V and J ends lost 6 bases and 6 bases, in that order; junction bases with no gene match: 9. In germline, CDR1 is ENHRY, CDR2 SYGVKD. The CDR3 sequence is CAISERQGWDEKLFF. In DNA form, the CDR3 reads TGTGCCATCAGCGAGAGACAGGGGTGGGATGAAAAACTGTTTTTT.

This rearrangement joins TRBV30 to TRBJ1-3; TRBD1 aligns across 7 bases. The V and J ends lost 4 bases and 4 bases, in that order; junction bases with no gene match: 7. There are 14 residues in the CDR3. CDR1 and CDR2 (germline): GTSNPN, SVGIG (reference sequence). The CDR3: CAWTLGDRGNTIYF. CDR3 sequence (DNA): TGTGCCTGGACCCTAGGGGACAGAGGAAACACCATATATTTT.

Only a few counts were recorded for this clonotype. The J gene is TRBJ1-1, the V gene TRBV9; possibly TRBD1 for D (6 bases). Trimming removed 3 bases from V and 6 bases from J, with 12 bases in between. This CDR3 has 13 amino acids. Germline values: CDR1 SGDLS, CDR2 YYNGEE. CDR3 residues: CASSAPGQAEAFF. CDR3 in DNA: TGTGCCAGCAGCGCACCGGGACAAGCTGAAGCTTTCTTT.

This clonotype showed up just a few times. The chain couples TRBV20-1 to TRBJ2-7; no clear D. The DNA end is a closer match to TRBJ2-4, so the J assignment may be wrong. The germline V gene encodes CDR1 DFQATT and CDR2 SNEGSKA (reference sequence). The CDR3 is 14 residues long. The CDR3 DNA sequence: TGCAGTGCTGACCCCTCCGAGGTCAAAAACATTCAGTACTTC. It yields the protein CSADPSEVKNIQYF.